This record covers a single T cell receptor beta chain. These data are taken from a study of blood T cell repertoires in COVID-19. Data came from immunoSEQ multiplex PCR; TCRdb stores just in-frame clones and leaves some out. Here the sample spans tens of thousands of clones, approximately 80% being singletons. V shed 3 bases, J shed 8 bases, and the junction held 8 bases outside the gene matches. The V gene's germline CDR1 is MNHEY and CDR2 SMNVEV (reference sequence). The CDR3 totals 15 residues. Sequenced: peripheral blood. The genes are TRBV27 and TRBJ2-1, with 9 positions matching TRBD1. The clonotype was recovered from a man older than 75 with acute or convalescent COVID-19. CDR3 sequence reads: CASSFGGTGLDEQFF. In nucleotides, the CDR3 is TGTGCCAGCAGTTTCGGTGGGACAGGGTTGGATGAGCAGTTCTTC.